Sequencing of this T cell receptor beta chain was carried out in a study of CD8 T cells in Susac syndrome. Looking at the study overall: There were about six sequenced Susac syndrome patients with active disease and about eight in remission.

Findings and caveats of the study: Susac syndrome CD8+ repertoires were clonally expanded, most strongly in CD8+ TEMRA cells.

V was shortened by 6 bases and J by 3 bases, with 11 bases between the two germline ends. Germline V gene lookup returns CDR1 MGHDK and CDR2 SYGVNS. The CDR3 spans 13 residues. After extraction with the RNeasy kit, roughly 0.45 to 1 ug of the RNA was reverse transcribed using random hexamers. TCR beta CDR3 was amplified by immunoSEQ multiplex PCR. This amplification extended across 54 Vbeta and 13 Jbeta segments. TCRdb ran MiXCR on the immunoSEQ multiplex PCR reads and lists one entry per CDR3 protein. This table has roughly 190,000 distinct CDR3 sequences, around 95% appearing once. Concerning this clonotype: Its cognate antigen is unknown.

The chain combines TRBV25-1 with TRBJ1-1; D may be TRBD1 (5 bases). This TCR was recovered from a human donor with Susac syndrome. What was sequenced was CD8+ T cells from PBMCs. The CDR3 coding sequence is TGTGCCAGCAGACGACAGTTGTACACTGAAGCTTTCTTT. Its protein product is CASRRQLYTEAFF.